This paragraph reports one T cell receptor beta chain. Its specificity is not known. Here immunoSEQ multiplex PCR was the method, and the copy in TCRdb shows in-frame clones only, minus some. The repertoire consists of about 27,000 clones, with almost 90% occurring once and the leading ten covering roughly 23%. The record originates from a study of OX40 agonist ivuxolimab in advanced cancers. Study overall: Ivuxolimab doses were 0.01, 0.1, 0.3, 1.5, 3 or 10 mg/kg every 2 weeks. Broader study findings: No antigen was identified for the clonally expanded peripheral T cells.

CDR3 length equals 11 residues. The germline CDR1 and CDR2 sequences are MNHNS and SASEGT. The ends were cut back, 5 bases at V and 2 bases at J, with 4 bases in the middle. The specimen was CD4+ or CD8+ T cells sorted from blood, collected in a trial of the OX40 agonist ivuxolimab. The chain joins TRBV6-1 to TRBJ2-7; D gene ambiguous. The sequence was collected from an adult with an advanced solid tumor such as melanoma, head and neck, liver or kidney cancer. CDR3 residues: CASSSTYEQYF. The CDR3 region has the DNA TGTGCCAGCAGTTCAACCTACGAGCAGTACTTC.